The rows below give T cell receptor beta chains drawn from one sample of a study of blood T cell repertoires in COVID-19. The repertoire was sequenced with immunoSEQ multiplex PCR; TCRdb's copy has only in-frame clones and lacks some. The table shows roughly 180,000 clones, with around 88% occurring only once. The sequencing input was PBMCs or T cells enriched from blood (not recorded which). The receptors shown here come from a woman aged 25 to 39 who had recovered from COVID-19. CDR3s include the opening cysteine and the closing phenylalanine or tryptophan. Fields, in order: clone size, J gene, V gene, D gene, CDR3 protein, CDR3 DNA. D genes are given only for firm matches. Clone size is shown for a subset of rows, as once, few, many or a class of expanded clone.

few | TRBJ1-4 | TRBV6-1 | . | CASSEGRVREKLFF | TGTGCCAGCAGTGAAGGCCGGGTGAGAGAAAAACTGTTTTTT
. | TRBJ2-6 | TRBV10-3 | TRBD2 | CAISGTSGRADSGANVLTF | TGTGCCATCAGTGGGACTAGCGGGAGGGCCGACTCTGGGGCCAACGTCCTGACTTTC
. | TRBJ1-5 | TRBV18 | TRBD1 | CASSPGTDGSQPQHF | TGTGCCAGCTCACCAGGGACAGATGGTAGTCAGCCCCAGCATTTT
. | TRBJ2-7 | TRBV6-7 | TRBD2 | CASSLQGIAGEMSYEQYF | TGTGCCAGCAGTCTACAGGGAATAGCGGGAGAGATGTCCTACGAGCAGTACTTC
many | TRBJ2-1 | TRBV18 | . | CASSQQEASSYNEQFF | TGTGCCAGCTCACAGCAAGAGGCGAGCTCCTACAATGAGCAGTTCTTC
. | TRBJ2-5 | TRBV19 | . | CASSIGLEEETQYF | TGTGCCAGTAGTATCGGTCTAGAGGAAGAGACCCAGTACTTC
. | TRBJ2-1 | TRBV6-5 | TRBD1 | CASRDRGNEQFF | TGTGCCAGCAGAGACAGGGGCAATGAGCAGTTCTTC
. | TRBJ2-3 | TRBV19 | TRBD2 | CASSINRGLAGVTSTDTQYF | TGTGCCAGTAGTATCAACCGGGGACTAGCGGGAGTTACTAGCACAGATACGCAGTATTTT
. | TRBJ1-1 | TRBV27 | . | CASSGYTEAFF | TGTGCCAGCAGTGGCTACACTGAAGCTTTCTTT
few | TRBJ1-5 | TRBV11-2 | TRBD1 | CASSLETGNQPQHF | TGTGCCAGCAGCTTAGAGACAGGGAATCAGCCCCAGCATTTT
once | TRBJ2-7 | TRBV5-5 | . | CASSYSFSEQYF | TGTGCCAGCAGCTACTCGTTTTCCGAGCAGTACTTC
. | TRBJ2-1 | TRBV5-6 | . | CASSARVPDSYNEQFF | TGTGCCAGCAGCGCGAGGGTCCCGGACTCATACAATGAGCAGTTCTTC
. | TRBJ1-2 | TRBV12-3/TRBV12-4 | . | CATGLTVRDGYTF | TGTGCCACAGGGTTAACAGTTCGGGATGGCTACACCTTC
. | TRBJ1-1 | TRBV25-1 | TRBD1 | CASSRTGQGAGFTEAFF | TGTGCCAGCTCCAGGACGGGACAGGGGGCAGGATTCACTGAAGCTTTCTTT
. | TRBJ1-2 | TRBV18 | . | CASSPGSTQDGYTF | TGTGCCAGCTCACCGGGCTCCACCCAGGATGGCTACACCTTC
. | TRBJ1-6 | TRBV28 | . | CASSLYNQGSYNSPLHF | TGTGCCAGCAGTTTATACAACCAGGGTTCCTATAATTCACCCCTCCACTTT
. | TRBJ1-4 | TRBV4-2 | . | CASSQDREGGREKLFF | TGTGCCAGCAGCCAAGATAGGGAGGGGGGACGTGAAAAACTGTTTTTT
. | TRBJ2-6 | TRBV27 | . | CASSYSSGANVLTF | TGTGCCAGCAGTTACAGCTCTGGGGCCAACGTCCTGACTTTC
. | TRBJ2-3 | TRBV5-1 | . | CASSPLLRGSTDTQYF | TGCGCCAGCAGCCCCCTCCTGCGGGGAAGCACAGATACGCAGTATTTT
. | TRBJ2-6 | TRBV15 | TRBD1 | CATSSYTGTGGPSGANVLTF | TGTGCCACCAGCAGTTATACCGGGACAGGGGGTCCCTCTGGGGCCAACGTCCTGACTTTC
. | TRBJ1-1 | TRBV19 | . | CASNKAFF | TGTGCCAGTAACAAAGCTTTCTTT
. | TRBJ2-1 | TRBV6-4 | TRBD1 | CASSDSGQGVYNEQFF | TGTGCCAGCAGTGACTCCGGACAGGGGGTCTACAATGAGCAGTTCTTC
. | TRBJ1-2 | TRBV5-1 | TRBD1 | CASSPTGTGVGYTF | TGCGCCAGCAGCCCCACCGGGACAGGGGTAGGCTACACCTTC
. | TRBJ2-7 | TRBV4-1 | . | CASSQEVQVSSSYEQYF | TGCGCCAGCAGCCAAGAGGTTCAAGTGTCGAGCTCCTACGAGCAGTACTTC
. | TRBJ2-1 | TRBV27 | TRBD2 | CASSATSGINEQFF | TGTGCCAGCTCCGCGACTAGCGGGATAAATGAGCAGTTCTTC
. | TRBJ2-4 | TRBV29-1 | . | CSVGATAGRNIQYF | TGCAGCGTCGGCGCGACGGCAGGTCGGAACATTCAGTACTTC
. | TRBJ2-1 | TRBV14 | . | CASSHRGLAEFKNEQFF | TGTGCCAGCAGCCATCGCGGCTTAGCGGAATTTAAGAATGAGCAGTTCTTC
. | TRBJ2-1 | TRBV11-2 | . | CASSPLLVGANEQFF | TGTGCCAGCAGCCCCCTGCTAGTCGGTGCCAATGAGCAGTTCTTC
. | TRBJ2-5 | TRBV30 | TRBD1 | CAWSQDSDREETQYF | TGTGCCTGGAGTCAAGACTCAGACAGGGAAGAGACCCAGTACTTC
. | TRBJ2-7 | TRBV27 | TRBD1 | CASSLSPGQGAYEQYF | TGTGCCAGCAGTTTAAGCCCTGGACAGGGTGCCTACGAGCAGTACTTC
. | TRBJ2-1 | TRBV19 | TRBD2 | CASSIYPPLAGNEQFF | TGTGCCAGTAGTATTTACCCCCCCCTAGCGGGAAATGAGCAGTTCTTC
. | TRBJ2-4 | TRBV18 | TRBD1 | CASSRDRVSIAKNIQYF | TGTGCCAGCTCCCGGGACAGAGTCTCTATAGCCAAAAACATTCAGTACTTC
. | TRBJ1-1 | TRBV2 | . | CASSPPGTEAFF | TGTGCCAGCAGTCCTCCAGGTACTGAAGCTTTCTTT
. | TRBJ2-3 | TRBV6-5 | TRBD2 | CASSYRGTSWSF | TGTGCCAGCAGTTACCGAGGGACTAGCTGGTCTTTT
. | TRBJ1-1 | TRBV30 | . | CAWSDDSHTEAFF | TGTGCCTGGAGTGATGACAGCCACACTGAAGCTTTCTTT
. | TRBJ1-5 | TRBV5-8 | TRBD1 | CASSLAGGQGLGQPQHF | TGTGCCAGCAGCTTGGCCGGCGGACAGGGTTTGGGTCAGCCCCAGCATTTT
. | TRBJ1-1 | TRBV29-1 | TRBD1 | CSVGTGNTEAFF | TGCAGCGTTGGGACAGGGAACACTGAAGCTTTCTTT
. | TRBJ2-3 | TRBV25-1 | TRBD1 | CASGSSTGGDTQYF | TGTGCCAGCGGCAGTTCGACAGGGGGAGATACGCAGTATTTT
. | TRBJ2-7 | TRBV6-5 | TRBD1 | CASRQGSDEQYF | TGTGCCAGCAGACAGGGGTCGGACGAGCAGTACTTC
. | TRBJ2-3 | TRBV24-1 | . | CATSDLLPDTQYF | TGTGCCACCAGTGATTTGCTTCCAGATACGCAGTATTTT
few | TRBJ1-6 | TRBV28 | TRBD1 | CASSRQGRNSPLHF | TGTGCCAGCAGTAGACAGGGGCGTAATTCACCCCTCCACTTT
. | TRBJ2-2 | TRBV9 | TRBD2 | CASSVEIAGNTNTGELFF | TGTGCCAGCAGCGTAGAAATAGCGGGAAACACGAACACCGGGGAGCTGTTTTTT
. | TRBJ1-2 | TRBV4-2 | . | CASSQGTINGYTF | TGTGCCAGCAGCCAAGGGACAATTAATGGCTACACCTTC
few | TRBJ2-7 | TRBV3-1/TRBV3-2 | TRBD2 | CASSQDLAGVYEQYF | TGTGCCAGCAGCCAAGATCTAGCGGGAGTCTACGAGCAGTACTTC
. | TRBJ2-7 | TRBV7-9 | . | CASSNMGLATYEQYF | TGTGCCAGCAGTAACATGGGGCTAGCGACCTACGAGCAGTACTTC
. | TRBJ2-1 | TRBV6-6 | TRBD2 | CASSPLTGTSDTNEQFF | TGTGCCAGCAGTCCGCTAACCGGGACTAGCGACACCAATGAGCAGTTCTTC
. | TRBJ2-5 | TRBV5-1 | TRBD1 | CASSLGRDSNQETQYF | TGCGCCAGCAGCTTGGGTAGGGACAGCAACCAAGAGACCCAGTACTTC
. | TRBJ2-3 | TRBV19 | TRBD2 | CASSIASGSFDTQYF | TGTGCCAGTAGTATAGCTAGCGGGAGTTTTGATACGCAGTATTTT
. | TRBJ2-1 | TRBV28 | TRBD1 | CASSVTGGFDEQFF | TGTGCCAGCAGTGTAACAGGGGGCTTCGATGAGCAGTTCTTC
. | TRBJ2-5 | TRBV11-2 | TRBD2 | CASSPGGGRAGETQYF | TGTGCCAGCAGCCCAGGAGGCGGGAGGGCCGGTGAGACCCAGTACTTC
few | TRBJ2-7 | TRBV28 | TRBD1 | CASRGTGGLYEQYF | TGTGCCAGCAGAGGGACAGGGGGCCTCTACGAGCAGTACTTC
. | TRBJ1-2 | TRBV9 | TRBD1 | CASGRGSSYYGYTF | TGTGCCAGCGGCAGGGGGTCCTCGTACTATGGCTACACCTTC
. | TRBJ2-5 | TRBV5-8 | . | CASSPGHRSYQETQYF | TGTGCCAGCAGCCCCGGACACCGATCGTACCAAGAGACCCAGTACTTC
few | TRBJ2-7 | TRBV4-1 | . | CASSQDGSEQYF | TGCGCCAGCAGCCAAGACGGGAGCGAGCAGTACTTC
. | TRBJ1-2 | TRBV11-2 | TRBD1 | CASSFSGGGYGYTF | TGTGCCAGCAGCTTCTCAGGGGGCGGCTATGGCTACACCTTC
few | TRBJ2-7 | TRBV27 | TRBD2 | CASSPGGSGIYEQYF | TGTGCCAGCAGCCCCGGGGGTAGCGGGATCTACGAGCAGTACTTC
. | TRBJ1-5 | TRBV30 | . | CAWSVSLTGNDQPQHF | TGTGCCTGGAGTGTAAGCTTGACAGGCAACGATCAGCCCCAGCATTTT
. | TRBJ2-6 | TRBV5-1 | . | CASSSNSGANVLTF | TGCGCCAGCAGCTCCAACTCTGGGGCCAACGTCCTGACTTTC
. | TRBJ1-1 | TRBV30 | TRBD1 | CAWSSTRQGIAFF | TGTGCCTGGAGTTCTACACGACAGGGAATAGCTTTCTTT